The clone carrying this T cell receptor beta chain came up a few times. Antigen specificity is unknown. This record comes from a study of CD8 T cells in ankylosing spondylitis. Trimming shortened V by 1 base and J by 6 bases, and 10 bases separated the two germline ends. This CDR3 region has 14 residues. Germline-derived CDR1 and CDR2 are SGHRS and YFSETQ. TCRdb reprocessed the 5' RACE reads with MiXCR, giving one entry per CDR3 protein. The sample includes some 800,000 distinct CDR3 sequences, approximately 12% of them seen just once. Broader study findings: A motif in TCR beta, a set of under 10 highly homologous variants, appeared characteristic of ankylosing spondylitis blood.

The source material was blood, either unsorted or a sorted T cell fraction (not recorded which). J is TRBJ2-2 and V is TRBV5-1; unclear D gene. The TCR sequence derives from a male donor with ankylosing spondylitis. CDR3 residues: CASSLSHGAGELFF. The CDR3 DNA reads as TGCGCCAGCAGCTTGAGTCATGGTGCCGGGGAGCTGTTTTTT.